This T cell receptor beta chain was observed in a study of CD4 T cells in relation to SARS-CoV-2 and coronaviruses. Study-wide context: Median patient age was approximately 38 years, spanning 21 to 72 years.

Measured with immunoSEQ multiplex PCR; TCRdb has only the in-frame clones, and not every one. The sample consists of 35,000 to 40,000 clones, 88% of them appearing once. Points from the study as a whole: No donor gave both pre-pandemic and post-infection samples.

V lost 6 bases to trimming and J lost 4 bases, with 10 bases between them. The CDR3 runs 12 residues. Germline V gene sequence: CDR1 SQVTM, CDR2 ANQGSEA. A remark on this clone: What it recognizes is unknown.

Naive and memory CD4+ T cells were separated from cryopreserved PBMCs. The chain joins TRBV29-1 to TRBJ1-3, with D hard to call. The specimen was memory CD4+ T cells from PBMCs. The TCR originated in an adult with COVID-19. The CDR3 DNA sequence: TGCAGCGTCTCCCTCGGGGGAAACACCATATATTTT. Translation: CSVSLGGNTIYF.